This T cell receptor (beta chain) was identified during a study of control samples from healthy donors and cancer patients. Sequencing was performed with immunoSEQ multiplex PCR; in TCRdb, only in-frame clones are kept and a portion is missing. Of roughly 130,000 clones in the sample, approximately 90% were seen once. The CDR3 has 15 amino acids. Germline CDR1 and CDR2: WNHNN and SYGVQD (reference sequence). The V segment lost 2 bases and the J segment 0 bases; nucleotides outside the gene matches: 0. The sequenced material came from blood. This receptor was identified in a man aged 18-30 years in good health. This chain uses TRBV10-1 with TRBJ1-1; 10 bases are shared with TRBD1. DNA for the CDR3: TGCGCCAGCAGTGAGGGGACAGGGGTGAACACTGAAGCTTTCTTT. This codes for CASSEGTGVNTEAFF.